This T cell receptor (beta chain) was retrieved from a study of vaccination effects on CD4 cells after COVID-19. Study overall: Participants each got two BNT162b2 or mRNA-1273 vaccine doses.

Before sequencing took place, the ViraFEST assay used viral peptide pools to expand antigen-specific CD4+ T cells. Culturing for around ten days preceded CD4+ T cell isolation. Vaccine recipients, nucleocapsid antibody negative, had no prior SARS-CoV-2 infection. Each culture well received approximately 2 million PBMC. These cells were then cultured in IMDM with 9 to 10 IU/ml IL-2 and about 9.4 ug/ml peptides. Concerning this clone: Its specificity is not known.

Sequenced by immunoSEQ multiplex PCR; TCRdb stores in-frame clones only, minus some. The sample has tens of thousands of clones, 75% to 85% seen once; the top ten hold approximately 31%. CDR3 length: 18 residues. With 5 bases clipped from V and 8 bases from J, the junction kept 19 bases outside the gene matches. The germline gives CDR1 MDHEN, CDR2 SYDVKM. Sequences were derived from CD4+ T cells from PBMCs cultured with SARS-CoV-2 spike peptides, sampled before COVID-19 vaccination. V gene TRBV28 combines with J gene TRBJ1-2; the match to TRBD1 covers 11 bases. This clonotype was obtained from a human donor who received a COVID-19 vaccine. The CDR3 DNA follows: TGTGCCAGCAGTCTCCGCCGGGACAGGGGGTTACTAAAGGACGGCTACACCTTC. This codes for CASSLRRDRGLLKDGYTF.